Listed below are T cell receptor beta chains from one sample, sequenced in a study of T-cell reconstitution after alpha-beta-depleted transplantation in children. TCRdb used MiXCR to reprocess the PCR reads, holding one entry per CDR3 protein. This sample has more than 200,000 distinct CDR3 sequences, with more than 20% found just once. The starting material was PBMCs, mostly from graft donor cells, obtained 360 days after TCRalphabeta/CD19-depleted stem cell transplant. The receptors here all came from a female patient between 2 and 15 years old who had a stem cell transplant for congenital amegakaryocytic thrombocytopenia, so the T cells may come from the graft donor. Both conserved end residues are part of each CDR3. Each record gives: J gene, V gene, clone size, D gene, CDR3 DNA, CDR3 protein. The D gene is left open where the match is weak. The size field is filled for only some rows; it gives once, few, many or a size class.

j_call: TRBJ2-6; v_call: TRBV28; clone_size: few; d_call: -; cdr3_nt: TGTGCCAGCAGTTTCGCAGCCTCTGGGGCCAACGTCCTGACTTTC; cdr3_aa: CASSFAASGANVLTF
j_call: TRBJ2-3; v_call: TRBV4-3; clone_size: few; d_call: -; cdr3_nt: TGCGCCAGCAGCCAAGTGAGCAGGGGCGGCACAGATACGCAGTATTTT; cdr3_aa: CASSQVSRGGTDTQYF
j_call: TRBJ1-2; v_call: TRBV4-1; clone_size: -; d_call: -; cdr3_nt: TGCGCCAGCAGCCAAGGGTCTCAAGAAGTTCGGTATGGCTACACCTTC; cdr3_aa: CASSQGSQEVRYGYTF
j_call: TRBJ2-1; v_call: TRBV19; clone_size: -; d_call: -; cdr3_nt: TGTGCCAGTAGTATACGGCCAGCCGAGCAGTTCTTC; cdr3_aa: CASSIRPAEQFF
j_call: TRBJ2-2; v_call: TRBV10-3; clone_size: many; d_call: -; cdr3_nt: TGTGCCATCAGCACAGTGGAGAGGACCGGGGAGCTGTTTTTT; cdr3_aa: CAISTVERTGELFF
j_call: TRBJ2-1; v_call: TRBV12-3/TRBV12-4; clone_size: many; d_call: -; cdr3_nt: TGTGCCAGCAGCTTAGGAAATGAGCAGTTCTTC; cdr3_aa: CASSLGNEQFF
j_call: TRBJ1-4; v_call: TRBV7-8; clone_size: -; d_call: -; cdr3_nt: TGTGCCAGCAGTCTGGCCAGGGATGAAAAACTGTTTTTT; cdr3_aa: CASSLARDEKLFF
j_call: TRBJ2-1; v_call: TRBV4-2; clone_size: few; d_call: TRBD2; cdr3_nt: TGTGCCAGCAGCCAAGAAACAGCGGGGAGCAACGGGGAGCAGTTCTTC; cdr3_aa: CASSQETAGSNGEQFF
j_call: TRBJ2-4; v_call: TRBV7-2; clone_size: few; d_call: -; cdr3_nt: TGTGCCAGCAGCATGGGCTTCAGCGAAAACATTCAGTACTTC; cdr3_aa: CASSMGFSENIQYF
j_call: TRBJ2-1; v_call: TRBV4-1; clone_size: few; d_call: TRBD2; cdr3_nt: TGCGCCAGCAGCTCACCCCTCCGGGAGGGGTACAATGAGCAGTTCTTC; cdr3_aa: CASSSPLREGYNEQFF
j_call: TRBJ1-2; v_call: TRBV4-2; clone_size: few; d_call: -; cdr3_nt: TGTGCCAGCAGCCAAATCCTCAGGGAAAGTGACTATGGCTACACCTTC; cdr3_aa: CASSQILRESDYGYTF
j_call: TRBJ2-7; v_call: TRBV3-1; clone_size: many; d_call: -; cdr3_nt: TGTGCCAGCAGCTACTCGGACGGGTCCTACGAGCAGTACTTC; cdr3_aa: CASSYSDGSYEQYF
j_call: TRBJ1-4; v_call: TRBV3-1; clone_size: -; d_call: TRBD1; cdr3_nt: TGTGCCAGCAGCCAAGCGAGGGACAGGGGGAACGAAAAACTGTTTTTT; cdr3_aa: CASSQARDRGNEKLFF
j_call: TRBJ2-3; v_call: TRBV5-1; clone_size: few; d_call: -; cdr3_nt: TGCGCCAGCAGCTTGGGAGGGACCACAGATACGCAGTATTTT; cdr3_aa: CASSLGGTTDTQYF
j_call: TRBJ2-1; v_call: TRBV29-1; clone_size: few; d_call: TRBD2; cdr3_nt: TGCAGCGCCACTACGTCGACTAGCTTAAATGAGCAGTTCTTC; cdr3_aa: CSATTSTSLNEQFF
j_call: TRBJ2-1; v_call: TRBV6-1; clone_size: -; d_call: TRBD2; cdr3_nt: TGTGCCAGCAGGGCTAGCGGGGGGGCGGTCGAGCAGTTCTTC; cdr3_aa: CASRASGGAVEQFF
j_call: TRBJ2-1; v_call: TRBV3-1; clone_size: many; d_call: -; cdr3_nt: TGTGCCAGCAGCCAACCCAATTTTAATGAGCAGTTCTTC; cdr3_aa: CASSQPNFNEQFF
j_call: TRBJ2-3; v_call: TRBV27; clone_size: few; d_call: TRBD1; cdr3_nt: TGTGCCAGCAGTCAAAGGGACAGGGGGACATTCACAGATACGCAGTATTTT; cdr3_aa: CASSQRDRGTFTDTQYF
j_call: TRBJ1-1; v_call: TRBV4-2; clone_size: -; d_call: -; cdr3_nt: TGTGCCAGCAGCCAAATAACAGGGATGAACACTGAAGCTTTCTTT; cdr3_aa: CASSQITGMNTEAFF
j_call: TRBJ2-5; v_call: TRBV10-3; clone_size: many; d_call: -; cdr3_nt: TGTGCCATCAGCGTAGCGGTACAAGAGACCCAGTACTTC; cdr3_aa: CAISVAVQETQYF
j_call: TRBJ2-7; v_call: TRBV5-1; clone_size: -; d_call: -; cdr3_nt: TGCGCCAGCAGCTTGGCTGCCTGGGGGCAGGGCGAGCAGTACTTC; cdr3_aa: CASSLAAWGQGEQYF
j_call: TRBJ1-3; v_call: TRBV18; clone_size: -; d_call: -; cdr3_nt: TGTGCCAGCTCTCAGGACTTTCTCTCTGGAAACACCATATATTTT; cdr3_aa: CASSQDFLSGNTIYF
j_call: TRBJ2-1; v_call: TRBV7-3; clone_size: -; d_call: TRBD2; cdr3_nt: TGTGCCAGCAGCTTAATAAATCTAGCGGGAGTCCTAAACTCCTACAATGAGCAGTTCTTC; cdr3_aa: CASSLINLAGVLNSYNEQFF
j_call: TRBJ2-1; v_call: TRBV6-5; clone_size: few; d_call: -; cdr3_nt: TGTGCCAGCAGTCGGACCGGTAGTGAGCAGTTCTTC; cdr3_aa: CASSRTGSEQFF
j_call: TRBJ1-5; v_call: TRBV6-5; clone_size: few; d_call: TRBD1; cdr3_nt: TGTGCCAGCAGCCACCGTGGACAGGCTTTAAGCAATCAGCCCCAGCATTTT; cdr3_aa: CASSHRGQALSNQPQHF
j_call: TRBJ1-1; v_call: TRBV4-1; clone_size: -; d_call: -; cdr3_nt: TGCGCCAGCAGCCAAGACCGGGGGGTATCGGCAGCTTTCTTT; cdr3_aa: CASSQDRGVSAAFF
j_call: TRBJ2-7; v_call: TRBV12-3/TRBV12-4; clone_size: few; d_call: TRBD1; cdr3_nt: TGTGCCAGCAGTTTCCCTTACAGGGGGGACGAGCAGTACTTC; cdr3_aa: CASSFPYRGDEQYF
j_call: TRBJ1-4; v_call: TRBV5-1; clone_size: -; d_call: TRBD1; cdr3_nt: TGCGCCAGCGGAGACACCGGGACAGATACTGAAAAACTGTTTTTT; cdr3_aa: CASGDTGTDTEKLFF
j_call: TRBJ1-2; v_call: TRBV11-3; clone_size: -; d_call: -; cdr3_nt: TGTGCCAGCAGCTTAGACGGGGGATTGGACTTC; cdr3_aa: CASSLDGGLDF
j_call: TRBJ2-5; v_call: TRBV11-1; clone_size: -; d_call: TRBD1; cdr3_nt: TGTGCCAGCAGCCCCAAACAGGGGTTGGAGACCCAGTACTTC; cdr3_aa: CASSPKQGLETQYF
j_call: TRBJ2-7; v_call: TRBV28; clone_size: -; d_call: -; cdr3_nt: TGTGCCAGCAGTTTACTAGCGTATTCCTACGAGCAGTACTTC; cdr3_aa: CASSLLAYSYEQYF
j_call: TRBJ2-7; v_call: TRBV7-6; clone_size: -; d_call: TRBD1; cdr3_nt: TGTGCCAGCAGCTTAGCCTCGGGACAGACATACGAGCAGTACTTC; cdr3_aa: CASSLASGQTYEQYF
j_call: TRBJ2-3; v_call: TRBV12-3/TRBV12-4; clone_size: few; d_call: -; cdr3_nt: TGTGCCAGCAGTCATCAAGGGACAGATACGCAGTATTTT; cdr3_aa: CASSHQGTDTQYF
j_call: TRBJ2-3; v_call: TRBV6-2/TRBV6-3; clone_size: -; d_call: -; cdr3_nt: TGTGCCAGCAGTTTTACAGCCCCCACAGATACGCAGTATTTT; cdr3_aa: CASSFTAPTDTQYF
j_call: TRBJ1-3; v_call: TRBV12-3/TRBV12-4; clone_size: -; d_call: -; cdr3_nt: TGTGTCAGCAGTTCAACGTTCCCCAGGGTCGGAAACACCATATATTTT; cdr3_aa: CVSSSTFPRVGNTIYF
j_call: TRBJ2-5; v_call: TRBV4-2; clone_size: -; d_call: -; cdr3_nt: TGTGCCAGCAGCCCCTCCGGAGAAGAGACCCAGTACTTC; cdr3_aa: CASSPSGEETQYF
j_call: TRBJ2-1; v_call: TRBV5-5; clone_size: few; d_call: -; cdr3_nt: TGTGCCACCCAACTTGGGAGCAGGAGATCTGAGCAGTTCTTC; cdr3_aa: CATQLGSRRSEQFF
j_call: TRBJ2-3; v_call: TRBV10-3; clone_size: few; d_call: TRBD1; cdr3_nt: TGTGCCATCCGCCTGACAGGGGACACAGATACGCAGTATTTT; cdr3_aa: CAIRLTGDTDTQYF
j_call: TRBJ2-5; v_call: TRBV28; clone_size: -; d_call: -; cdr3_nt: TGTGCCAGCAGTTTATTGTATCACGCGGGTGGGGAAGAGACCCAGTACTTC; cdr3_aa: CASSLLYHAGGEETQYF
j_call: TRBJ2-1; v_call: TRBV29-1; clone_size: once; d_call: -; cdr3_nt: TGCAGCGTTGACAGTAATGAGCAGTTCTTC; cdr3_aa: CSVDSNEQFF
j_call: TRBJ2-7; v_call: TRBV7-2; clone_size: -; d_call: -; cdr3_nt: TGTGCCAGCAGCTTACAGCGGAACGACTACGAGCAGTACTTC; cdr3_aa: CASSLQRNDYEQYF
j_call: TRBJ2-7; v_call: TRBV20-1; clone_size: -; d_call: -; cdr3_nt: TGCAGTGTTCGGGCGAGCGAGCAGTACTTC; cdr3_aa: CSVRASEQYF
j_call: TRBJ1-2; v_call: TRBV24-1; clone_size: few; d_call: -; cdr3_nt: TGTGCCACCAGTGATTTCGGTCAGAACTATGGCTACACCTTC; cdr3_aa: CATSDFGQNYGYTF
j_call: TRBJ1-1; v_call: TRBV6-2/TRBV6-3; clone_size: -; d_call: -; cdr3_nt: TGTGCCAGCATCCTACAGGGTAGGACTGAAGCTTTCTTT; cdr3_aa: CASILQGRTEAFF
j_call: TRBJ2-2; v_call: TRBV5-6; clone_size: -; d_call: -; cdr3_nt: TGTGCCAGCAGCTTTAAGGGGATATATGGCACCGGGGAGCTGTTTTTT; cdr3_aa: CASSFKGIYGTGELFF
j_call: TRBJ1-1; v_call: TRBV20-1; clone_size: many; d_call: -; cdr3_nt: TGCAGTGCTAAGCAGGGATGGGGCACTGAAGCTTTCTTT; cdr3_aa: CSAKQGWGTEAFF
j_call: TRBJ1-2; v_call: TRBV2; clone_size: -; d_call: TRBD1; cdr3_nt: TGTGCCAGCAGGGTGGACAGGGTGCTGAATGGCTACACCTTC; cdr3_aa: CASRVDRVLNGYTF
j_call: TRBJ2-7; v_call: TRBV29-1; clone_size: many; d_call: TRBD1; cdr3_nt: TGCAGCGTTGGGGGAGGGACAGGGGGTGACGAGCAGTACTTC; cdr3_aa: CSVGGGTGGDEQYF
j_call: TRBJ1-1; v_call: TRBV3-1; clone_size: -; d_call: -; cdr3_nt: TGTGCCAGCAGCCACAGGGAAGCAGCCGAAGCTTTCTTT; cdr3_aa: CASSHREAAEAFF
j_call: TRBJ2-3; v_call: TRBV7-9; clone_size: -; d_call: TRBD2; cdr3_nt: TGTGCCAGCAGACTAGCGGGACAGCGGTCAGATACGCAGTATTTT; cdr3_aa: CASRLAGQRSDTQYF
j_call: TRBJ2-7; v_call: TRBV12-3/TRBV12-4; clone_size: few; d_call: -; cdr3_nt: TGTGCCAGCAGTTTATTGCCCTACGAGCAGTACTTC; cdr3_aa: CASSLLPYEQYF
j_call: TRBJ2-3; v_call: TRBV4-3; clone_size: few; d_call: -; cdr3_nt: TGCGCCAGCAGCCAAGTCCTTAGTACGGCAGATACGCAGTATTTT; cdr3_aa: CASSQVLSTADTQYF
j_call: TRBJ1-2; v_call: TRBV10-3; clone_size: -; d_call: -; cdr3_nt: TGTGCCATCAGTGCGGGTAGAGTCAGAGCTTCACCCACCTTC; cdr3_aa: CAISAGRVRASPTF
j_call: TRBJ2-3; v_call: TRBV7-2; clone_size: few; d_call: TRBD2; cdr3_nt: TGTGCCAGCAGCTCTCTAGCGGGAGTAGGGACAGATACGCAGTATTTT; cdr3_aa: CASSSLAGVGTDTQYF
j_call: TRBJ1-1; v_call: TRBV9; clone_size: -; d_call: TRBD1; cdr3_nt: TGTGCCAGCAGCGGGGGATTACAGGGGGCGCCCACTGAAGCTTTCTTT; cdr3_aa: CASSGGLQGAPTEAFF